Presented here are 30 T cell receptor beta chains from one specimen sequenced in a study of T cell responses to AZD1222 COVID-19 vaccine. Generated by immunoSEQ multiplex PCR, the TCRdb table keeps only in-frame clones and is missing some. The sample lists about 160,000 clones; around 87% were seen once. Sample: peripheral blood, taken 28 days after the second AZD1222 dose. The receptors here all came from an adult who received the AZD1222 COVID-19 vaccine.

This chain links TRBV4-2 with TRBJ2-2; D gene ambiguous. The CDR3 length is 15 residues. CDR1 is LGHNA, CDR2 YNFKEQ, per germline. The V end was cut by 4 bases, the J end by 0 bases, with 9 bases between. The CDR3 coding sequence is TGTGCCAGCAGCCCTGAACTAACGAACACCGGGGAGCTGTTTTTT. Translating it yields CASSPELTNTGELFF.

The chain links TRBV6-5 to TRBJ2-7, with 9 bases lining up with TRBD2. The CDR3 length is 15 residues. Per the germline V gene, CDR1 is MNHEY and CDR2 is SVGAGI. V lost 6 bases, J lost 3 bases, and 9 bases stayed unmatched. The chain's CDR3 is CASRASGGRSYEQYF. CDR3 nucleotide sequence: TGTGCCAGCAGGGCAAGCGGGGGGCGCAGCTACGAGCAGTACTTC.

The V and J genes are TRBV6-5 and TRBJ2-2, with D perhaps given as TRBD1 or TRBD2 (6 bases each). Trimming removed 4 bases at V and 6 bases at J, with 12 bases between. This CDR3 is built from 14 residues. Germline values: CDR1 MNHEY, CDR2 SVGAGI. The CDR3 DNA is TGTGCCAGCAGTTTAGGGGGGATAGCCGGGGAGCTGTTTTTT. Its translation: CASSLGGIAGELFF.

In its sample, this clone was seen a few times. The chain combines TRBV12-5 with TRBJ2-7; possibly TRBD1 or TRBD2 for D (5 bases each). Germline CDR1 and CDR2: LGHNT and FRNRAP. V dropped 1 base and J dropped 2 bases, with 9 bases sitting between them. The CDR3 consists of 14 residues. As DNA, the CDR3 is TGTGCTAGTGGTTTGGGGGACGGAACCTACGAGCAGTACTTC. Translation gives CASGLGDGTYEQYF.

The chain uses TRBV7-8 and TRBJ1-4, with D uncertain. This CDR3 has 12 residues. V was trimmed by 4 bases and J by 5 bases, leaving 5 bases between them. Germline V gene sequence: CDR1 SGHVS, CDR2 FQNEAQ. The CDR3 bases are TGTGCCAGCAGCTCCCCAAATGAAAAACTGTTTTTT. Translated, it gives CASSSPNEKLFF.

This clone showed up just once. The genes are TRBV7-3 and TRBJ1-1; 9 bases are shared with TRBD1. The germline V gene has CDR1 SGHTA and CDR2 FQGTGA. The CDR3 runs 14 residues. Trimming removed 5 bases from V and 4 bases from J; junction bases left unmatched: 5. CDR3 DNA sequence: TGTGCCAGCAGCCCTCAGGGACAGGGCACTGAAGCTTTCTTT. Translation gives CASSPQGQGTEAFF.

The chain has TRBV6-5 and TRBJ2-1; 10 bases are shared with TRBD2. Looked up from germline, CDR1 is MNHEY and CDR2 is SVGAGI. Unmatched junction bases numbered 12, after V lost 6 bases and J lost 10 bases. The CDR3 covers 15 residues. The CDR3 DNA follows: TGTGCCAGCAGCCGCGTTGAGCGGGGGGGCCGGGAGCAGTTCTTC. Amino acids: CASSRVERGGREQFF.

The chain is built from TRBV6-4 and TRBJ2-1; TRBD1 matches at 11 bases. This CDR3 contains 14 residues. The germline CDR1 and CDR2 sequences are MRHNA and SNTAGT. The V gene end was trimmed by 3 bases and the J gene end by 6 bases; junction bases not matched to a gene: 1. CDR3 DNA sequence: TGTGCCAGCAGTGATGGGACAGGGGGCAATGAGCAGTTCTTC. Translated, it gives CASSDGTGGNEQFF.

This clone was seen only a few times. This chain links TRBV20-1 with TRBJ1-1; D is possibly TRBD1 (5 bases). V was pared by 3 bases and J by 0 bases, with 11 bases between. Germline CDR1 DFQATT, CDR2 SNEGSKA (reference sequence). The CDR3 extends over 14 amino acids. DNA of the CDR3: TGCAGTGCTAGTCCAGGGAACTTGAACACTGAAGCTTTCTTT. Translating it yields CSASPGNLNTEAFF.

The chain recombines TRBV2 with TRBJ2-7; the match to TRBD1 covers 7 bases. V dropped 2 bases and J dropped 2; count of bases not matched to a gene: 3. Germline CDR1 SNHLY, CDR2 FYNNEI. This CDR3 comprises 14 residues. For the CDR3, the DNA is TGTGCCAGCAGTGAATGGACAGGCCCCTACGAGCAGTACTTC. This sequence encodes CASSEWTGPYEQYF.

This chain uses TRBV30 with TRBJ2-1; a possible D gene is TRBD2 (8 bases). Germline V gene lookup returns CDR1 GTSNPN and CDR2 SVGIG (reference sequence). CDR3 length: 16 residues. V was trimmed by 2 bases and J by 8 bases, leaving 22 bases between them. As DNA, the CDR3 is TGTGCCTGGAGTAACGGGGGGGCAGGGGGTCTCGATGAGCAGTTCTTC. Translation: CAWSNGGAGGLDEQFF.

The chain uses TRBV19 and TRBJ2-3, with TRBD2 identical over 8 bases. The CDR3 is 15 residues long. CDR1 and CDR2 (germline): LNHDA, SQIVND (reference sequence). Unmatched junction bases numbered 14, after V lost 10 bases and J lost 5 bases. As DNA, the CDR3 is TGTGCCACCTCGTCGGAGCGGGGGAGAGAAGATACGCAGTATTTT. Translation: CATSSERGREDTQYF.

The rearrangement joins TRBV7-9 to TRBJ2-3, with D perhaps being TRBD1 or TRBD2 (6 bases each). This CDR3 is 14 amino acids long. CDR1 is SEHNR and CDR2 is FQNEAQ in the germline V gene (reference sequence). With 4 bases removed from V and 4 bases from J, the gap between germline ends came to 12 bases. CDR3 sequence: CASSYTGAPDTQYF. The CDR3 DNA follows: TGTGCCAGCAGCTATACGGGGGCCCCAGATACGCAGTATTTT.

The chain uses TRBV6-1 and TRBJ1-5; no definite D call. V was pared by 2 bases and J by 6 bases, with 8 bases between. The CDR3 consists of 13 residues. In germline, CDR1 is MNHNS, CDR2 SASEGT. The CDR3 sequence is CASSESGGQPQHF. In nucleotides, the CDR3 is TGTGCCAGCAGTGAATCGGGAGGTCAGCCCCAGCATTTT.

The chain employs TRBV3-1 (or the pseudogene TRBV3-2) and TRBJ1-1, with D possibly matching TRBD1 (5 bases). Trimming took 5 bases from V and 4 from J, leaving 17 bases between them. CDR3 length equals 15 residues. Germline V lookup: CDR1 LGHDT, CDR2 YNNKEL (reference sequence). The CDR3 is CASSWDPSTRTEAFF. In DNA form, the CDR3 reads TGTGCCAGCAGCTGGGACCCTTCCACACGCACTGAAGCTTTCTTT.

The chain recombines TRBV9 with TRBJ1-2; 9 bases fit TRBD1. The germline V gene has CDR1 SGDLS and CDR2 YYNGEE. After removal of 6 bases from V and 1 base from J, the junction contained 7 bases not matched to a gene. The CDR3 consists of 15 residues. DNA for the CDR3: TGTGCCAGCACGAGGACAGGGGAATTTAACTATGGCTACACCTTC. It codes for CASTRTGEFNYGYTF.

This chain joins TRBV6-5 and TRBJ1-5; TRBD1 agrees at 9 bases. Per the germline V gene, CDR1 is MNHEY and CDR2 is SVGAGI. V shed 10 bases and J 2 bases; nucleotides not matched to a gene: 3. This CDR3 is built from 13 residues. The CDR3 spells CATRTGGNQPQHF. The DNA for the CDR3 is TGTGCCACCCGGACAGGGGGCAATCAGCCCCAGCATTTT.

The CDR3 sequence: CASSLPSIREQYF. The CDR3 DNA is TGCGCCAGCAGCTTGCCCTCGATCCGCGAGCAGTACTTC. The chain employs TRBV5-1 and TRBJ2-7, with unresolved D. This CDR3 spans 13 amino acids. Trimming took off 1 base at V and 6 bases at J, with 11 bases between the two ends. CDR1 and CDR2 (germline): SGHRS, YFSETQ.

The chain couples TRBV2 to TRBJ2-5; 8 bases are a match to TRBD2. The CDR3 totals 14 residues. V lost 7 bases and J lost 5; bases outside the gene matches: 9. CDR1 and CDR2 from the germline V gene are SNHLY and FYNNEI. The chain's CDR3 is CASNGAGGGETQYF. CDR3 bases: TGTGCCAGCAACGGGGCGGGGGGCGGTGAGACCCAGTACTTC.

This clone came up a few times. The CDR3: CASSFGTGPYGYTF. CDR3 bases: TGTGCCAGCAGCTTTGGGACAGGACCCTATGGCTACACCTTC. The chain employs TRBV5-5 and TRBJ1-2, with 8 bases matching TRBD1. This CDR3 is 14 amino acids long. Germline CDR1 is SGHKS and CDR2 is YYEKEE (reference sequence). With V trimmed by 2 bases and J by 4 bases, 4 bases remained unmatched.

This chain connects TRBV10-2 to TRBJ2-2; 7 positions agree with TRBD1. Germline V gene data show CDR1 as WSHSY and CDR2 as SAAADI. Trimming removed 4 bases from V and 6 bases from J; junction bases left unmatched: 11. The CDR3 is made up of 16 amino acids. CDR3 amino acids: CASSGTGEMVSGELFF. The CDR3 DNA sequence: TGCGCCAGCAGTGGTACAGGGGAGATGGTATCCGGGGAGCTGTTTTTT.

This clone was observed a single time. The CDR3 protein is CAWSGRQGITIKFSTDTQYF. CDR3 DNA: TGTGCCTGGAGTGGACGACAGGGAATAACTATTAAGTTTAGCACAGATACGCAGTATTTT. V and J are TRBV30 and TRBJ2-3; 7 nucleotides agree with TRBD1. V lost 1 base and J lost 0; bases outside the gene matches: 19. The CDR3 contains 20 residues. Germline V lookup: CDR1 GTSNPN, CDR2 SVGIG (reference sequence).

On this clone: The same CDR3 arises from other DNA sequences in this sample as well. The V gene is TRBV7-9, the J gene TRBJ2-5; D gene ambiguous. Trimming took off 2 bases at V and 5 bases at J, with 3 bases between the two ends. Germline CDR1 reads SEHNR; CDR2 reads FQNEAQ (reference sequence). The CDR3 runs to 11 residues. CDR3 sequence: CASSLQETQYF. The CDR3 DNA sequence: TGTGCCAGCAGCTTACAGGAGACCCAGTACTTC.

The chain recombines TRBV18 with TRBJ1-2, with TRBD1 as a possible D gene (5 bases). V lost 4 bases and J lost 3, with 21 bases in between. The CDR3 has 17 residues. Germline assignment: CDR1 KGHSH and CDR2 LQKENI. CDR3 region: CASSREGQREVYYGYTF. The CDR3 DNA reads TGTGCCAGCTCACGGGAGGGGCAGCGGGAAGTCTACTATGGCTACACCTTC. The full variable domain, with the rest looked up from reference TRBV18 and TRBJ1-2, is NAGVMQNPRHLVRRRGQEARLRCSPMKGHSHVYWYRQLPEEGLKFMVYLQKENIIDESGMPKERFSAEFPKEGPSILRIQQVVRGDSAAYFCASSREGQREVYYGYTFGSGTRLTVV.

The chain employs TRBV3-1 (or the pseudogene TRBV3-2) and TRBJ2-7; D is unresolved. CDR1 is LGHDT and CDR2 is YNNKEL in the germline V gene (reference sequence). The CDR3 runs 15 residues. Trimming took 1 base from V and 3 from J, leaving 13 bases between them. CDR3 in DNA: TGTGCCAGCAGCCAAGTTGGACGGCCAAACTACGAGCAGTACTTC. Translated, it gives CASSQVGRPNYEQYF.

The count of this clone is one. The CDR3: CASSYYQGGEQFF. As DNA, the CDR3 is TGTGCCAGCAGTTACTACCAGGGTGGTGAGCAGTTCTTC. The V call is TRBV2, the J call TRBJ2-1, with D maybe TRBD1 (5 bases). Germline V gives CDR1 SNHLY, CDR2 FYNNEI. With 5 bases removed from V and 9 bases from J, the gap between germline ends came to 14 bases. The CDR3 contains 13 residues.

The chain employs TRBV6-5 and TRBJ1-6; 8 bases are shared with TRBD1. Trimming cost V 0 bases and J 10 bases; bases outside gene matches: 5. Germline values: CDR1 MNHEY, CDR2 SVGAGI. CDR3 length equals 15 residues. The CDR3 spells CASSYSDRGRSPLHF. CDR3 coding DNA: TGTGCCAGCAGTTACTCAGACAGGGGCAGGTCACCCCTCCACTTT.

The sample holds one count of this clone. This rearrangement joins TRBV4-1 to TRBJ2-7; 8 bases fit TRBD1. Germline V gene data show CDR1 as MGHRA and CDR2 as YSYEKL. V shed 1 base, J shed 2 bases, and the junction held 7 bases outside the gene matches. This CDR3 region has 16 residues. CDR3 sequence (DNA): TGCGCCAGCAGCCAAGGTATGGACAGGGTCACCTACGAGCAGTACTTC. Protein product: CASSQGMDRVTYEQYF.

A single count supports this clone. The CDR3 region is CAWSATGVYEQYF. The CDR3, as DNA: TGTGCCTGGAGTGCAACAGGGGTCTACGAGCAGTACTTC. V and J are TRBV30 and TRBJ2-7, with 7 bases matching TRBD1. The CDR3 has 13 residues. Germline-derived CDR1 and CDR2 are GTSNPN and SVGIG (reference sequence). V lost 1 base to trimming and J lost 3 bases; unmatched junction nucleotides: 3.

This chain uses TRBV5-1 with TRBJ1-1, with a tentative D call TRBD1 (6 bases). The CDR3 totals 14 residues. The germline V and J ends were trimmed by 0 bases and 4 bases, with 10 bases remaining between them. Germline V lookup: CDR1 SGHRS, CDR2 YFSETQ. The DNA of the CDR3 is TGCGCCAGCAGCTTGGGACAGGTTAGCACTGAAGCTTTCTTT. This sequence encodes CASSLGQVSTEAFF.